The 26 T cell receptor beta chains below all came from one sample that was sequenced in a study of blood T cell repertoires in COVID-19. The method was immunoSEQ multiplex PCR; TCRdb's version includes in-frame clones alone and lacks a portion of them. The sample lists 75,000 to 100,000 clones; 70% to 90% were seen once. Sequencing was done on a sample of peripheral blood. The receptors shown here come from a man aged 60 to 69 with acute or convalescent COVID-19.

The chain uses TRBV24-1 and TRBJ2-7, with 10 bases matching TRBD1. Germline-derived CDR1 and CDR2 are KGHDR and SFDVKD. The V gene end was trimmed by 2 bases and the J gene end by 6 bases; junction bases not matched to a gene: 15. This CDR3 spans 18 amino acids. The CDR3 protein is CATSDSTRDRGSSLEQYF. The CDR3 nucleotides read TGTGCCACCAGTGATTCGACCCGGGACAGGGGTTCTTCCCTCGAGCAGTACTTC.

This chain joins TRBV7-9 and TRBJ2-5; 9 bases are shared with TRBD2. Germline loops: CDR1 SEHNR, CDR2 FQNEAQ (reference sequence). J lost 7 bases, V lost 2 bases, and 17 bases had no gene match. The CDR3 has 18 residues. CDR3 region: CASSLTAAGGSGWGTQYF. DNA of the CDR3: TGTGCCAGCAGCTTAACGGCAGCGGGGGGCTCCGGTTGGGGGACCCAGTACTTC. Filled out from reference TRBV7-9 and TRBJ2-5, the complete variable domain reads DTGVSQNPRHKITKRGQNVTFRCDPISEHNRLYWYRQTLGQGPEFLTYFQNEAQLEKSRLLSDRFSAERPKGSFSTLEIQRTEQGDSAMYLCASSLTAAGGSGWGTQYFGPGTRLLVL.

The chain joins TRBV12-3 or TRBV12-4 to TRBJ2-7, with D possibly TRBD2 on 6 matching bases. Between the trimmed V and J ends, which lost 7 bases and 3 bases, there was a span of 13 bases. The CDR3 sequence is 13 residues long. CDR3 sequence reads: CASTTEGNYEQYF. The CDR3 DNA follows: TGTGCCAGCACCACGGAGGGGAACTACGAGCAGTACTTC.

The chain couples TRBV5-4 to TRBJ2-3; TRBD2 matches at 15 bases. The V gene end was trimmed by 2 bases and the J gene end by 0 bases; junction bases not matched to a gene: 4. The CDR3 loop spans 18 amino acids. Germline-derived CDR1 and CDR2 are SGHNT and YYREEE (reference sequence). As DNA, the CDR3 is TGTGCCAGCAGCTTTGGGACTAGCGGGGGGACCAGCACAGATACGCAGTATTTT. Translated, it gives CASSFGTSGGTSTDTQYF.

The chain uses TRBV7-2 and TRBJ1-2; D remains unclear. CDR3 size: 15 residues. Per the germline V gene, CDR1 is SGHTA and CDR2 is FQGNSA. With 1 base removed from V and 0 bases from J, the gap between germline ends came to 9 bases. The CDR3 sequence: CASSLERLANYGYTF. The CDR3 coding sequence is TGTGCCAGCAGCTTAGAGCGCCTAGCTAACTATGGCTACACCTTC. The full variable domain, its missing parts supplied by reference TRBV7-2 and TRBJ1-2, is GAGVSQSPSNKVTEKGKDVELRCDPISGHTALYWYRQSLGQGLEFLIYFQGNSAPDKSGLPSDRFSAERTGGSVSTLTIQRTQQEDSAVYLCASSLERLANYGYTFGSGTRLTVV.

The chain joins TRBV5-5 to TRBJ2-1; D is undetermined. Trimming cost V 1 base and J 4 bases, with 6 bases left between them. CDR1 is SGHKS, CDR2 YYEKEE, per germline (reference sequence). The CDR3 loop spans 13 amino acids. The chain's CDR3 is CASSLYSYNEQFF. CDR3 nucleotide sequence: TGTGCCAGCAGCTTGTACAGTTACAATGAGCAGTTCTTC.

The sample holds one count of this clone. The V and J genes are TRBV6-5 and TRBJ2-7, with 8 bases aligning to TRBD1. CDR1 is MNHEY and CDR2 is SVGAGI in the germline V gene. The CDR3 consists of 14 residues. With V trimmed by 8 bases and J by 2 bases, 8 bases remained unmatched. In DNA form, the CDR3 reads TGTGCCAGCGTTCAGGGGGCTTGGACCTACGAGCAGTACTTC. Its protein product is CASVQGAWTYEQYF.

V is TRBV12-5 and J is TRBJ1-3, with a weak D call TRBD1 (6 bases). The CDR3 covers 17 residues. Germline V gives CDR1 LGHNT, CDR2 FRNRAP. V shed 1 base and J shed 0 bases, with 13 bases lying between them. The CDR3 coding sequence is TGTGCTAGTGGTTTGGACAGGGCTGGCCCCTCTGGAAACACCATATATTTT. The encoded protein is CASGLDRAGPSGNTIYF.

The CDR3 protein is CASSQYPGTGNTEAFF. Here the CDR3 DNA reads TGCGCCAGCAGCCAATACCCCGGGACAGGGAACACTGAAGCTTTCTTT. V is TRBV4-3 and J is TRBJ1-1; 8 positions match TRBD1. Germline values: CDR1 LGHNA, CDR2 YSLEER. Trimming took 2 bases from V and 1 from J; bases not matched to a gene: 6. The CDR3 totals 16 residues.

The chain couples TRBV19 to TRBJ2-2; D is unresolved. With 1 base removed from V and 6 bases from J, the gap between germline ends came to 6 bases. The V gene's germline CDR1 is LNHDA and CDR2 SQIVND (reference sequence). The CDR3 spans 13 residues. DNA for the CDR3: TGTGCCAGTAGTATAGGGAGTCCCGGGGAGCTGTTTTTT. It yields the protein CASSIGSPGELFF.

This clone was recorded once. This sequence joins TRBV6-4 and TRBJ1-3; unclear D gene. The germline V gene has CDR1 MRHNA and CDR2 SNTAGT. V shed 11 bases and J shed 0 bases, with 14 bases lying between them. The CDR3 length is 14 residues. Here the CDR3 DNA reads TGTGCCTACCCTGGAGCCCGCTCTGGAAACACCATATATTTT. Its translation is CAYPGARSGNTIYF.

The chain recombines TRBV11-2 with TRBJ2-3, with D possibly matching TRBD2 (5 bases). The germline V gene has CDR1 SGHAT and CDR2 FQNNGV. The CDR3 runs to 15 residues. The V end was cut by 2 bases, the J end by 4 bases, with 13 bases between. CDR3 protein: CASSLNRGPADTQYF. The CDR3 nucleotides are TGTGCCAGCAGCTTAAATCGAGGGCCCGCAGATACGCAGTATTTT.

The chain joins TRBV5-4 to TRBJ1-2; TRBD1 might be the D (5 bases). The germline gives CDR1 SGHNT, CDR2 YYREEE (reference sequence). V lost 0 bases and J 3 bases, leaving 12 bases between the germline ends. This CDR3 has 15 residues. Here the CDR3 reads CASSLAGRGYYGYTF. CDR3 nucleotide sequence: TGTGCCAGCAGCTTGGCCGGACGGGGGTACTATGGCTACACCTTC.

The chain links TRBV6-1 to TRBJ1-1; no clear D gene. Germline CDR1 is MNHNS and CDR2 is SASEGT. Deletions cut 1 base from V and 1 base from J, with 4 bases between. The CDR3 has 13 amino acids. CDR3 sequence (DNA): TGTGCCAGCAGTGAAGACAGGAACACTGAAGCTTTCTTT. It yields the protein CASSEDRNTEAFF.

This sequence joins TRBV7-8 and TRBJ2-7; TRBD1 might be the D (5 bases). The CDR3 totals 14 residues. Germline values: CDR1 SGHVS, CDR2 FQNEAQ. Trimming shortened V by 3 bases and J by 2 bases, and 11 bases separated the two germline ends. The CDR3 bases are TGTGCCAGCAGCTTCCATAAGGACACCTACGAGCAGTACTTC. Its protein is CASSFHKDTYEQYF.

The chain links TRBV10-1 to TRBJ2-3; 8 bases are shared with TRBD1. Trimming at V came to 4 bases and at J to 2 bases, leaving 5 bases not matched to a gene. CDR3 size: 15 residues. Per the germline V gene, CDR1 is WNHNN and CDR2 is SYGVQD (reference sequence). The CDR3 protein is CASSGARGPTDTQYF. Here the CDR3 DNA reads TGCGCCAGCAGTGGGGCCAGGGGGCCCACAGATACGCAGTATTTT.

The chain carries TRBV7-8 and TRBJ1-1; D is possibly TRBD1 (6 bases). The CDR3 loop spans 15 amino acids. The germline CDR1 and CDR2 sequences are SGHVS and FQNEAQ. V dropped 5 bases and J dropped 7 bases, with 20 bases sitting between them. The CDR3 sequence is CASSVDTNRVGEAFF. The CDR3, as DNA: TGTGCCAGCAGCGTCGACACTAACAGGGTTGGTGAAGCTTTCTTT.

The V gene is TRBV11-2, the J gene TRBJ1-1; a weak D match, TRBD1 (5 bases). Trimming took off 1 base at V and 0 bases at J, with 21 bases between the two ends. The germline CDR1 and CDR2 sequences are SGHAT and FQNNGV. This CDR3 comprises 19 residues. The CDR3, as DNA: TGTGCCAGCAGCTTAGTTACGGACACCCGCTTGACTTTGAACACTGAAGCTTTCTTT. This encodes CASSLVTDTRLTLNTEAFF.

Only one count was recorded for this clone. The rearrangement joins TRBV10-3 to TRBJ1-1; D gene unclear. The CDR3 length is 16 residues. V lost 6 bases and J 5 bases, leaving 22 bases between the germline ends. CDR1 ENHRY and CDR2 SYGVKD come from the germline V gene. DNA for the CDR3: TGTGCCATCAGCCGGGCCTTAGGGCAAACGGGGACTGAAGCTTTCTTT. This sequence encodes CAISRALGQTGTEAFF.

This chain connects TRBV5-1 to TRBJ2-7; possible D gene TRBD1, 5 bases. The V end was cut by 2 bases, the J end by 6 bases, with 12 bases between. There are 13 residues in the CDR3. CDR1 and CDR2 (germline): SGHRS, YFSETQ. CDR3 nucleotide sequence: TGCGCCAGCAGCTTTGACAGTTCCCGCGAGCAGTACTTC. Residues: CASSFDSSREQYF.

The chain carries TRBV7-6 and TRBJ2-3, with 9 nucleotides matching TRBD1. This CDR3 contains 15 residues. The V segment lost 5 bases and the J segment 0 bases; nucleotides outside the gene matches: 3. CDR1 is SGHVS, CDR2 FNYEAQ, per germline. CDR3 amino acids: CASSQGQGSTDTQYF. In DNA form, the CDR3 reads TGTGCCAGCAGCCAGGGACAGGGTAGCACAGATACGCAGTATTTT. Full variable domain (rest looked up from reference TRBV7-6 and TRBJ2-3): GAGVSQSPRYKVTKRGQDVALRCDPISGHVSLYWYRQALGQGPEFLTYFNYEAQQDKSGLPNDRFSAERPEGSISTLTIQRTEQRDSAMYRCASSQGQGSTDTQYFGPGTRLTVL.

The CDR3 nucleotides read TGTGCCAGCAGTCCCCAGGATACGCAGTATTTT. It codes for CASSPQDTQYF. The J gene is TRBJ2-3, the V gene TRBV6-5; D is undetermined. The CDR3 has 11 residues. V was pared by 5 bases and J by 6 bases, with 6 bases between. CDR1 is MNHEY, CDR2 SVGAGI, per germline.

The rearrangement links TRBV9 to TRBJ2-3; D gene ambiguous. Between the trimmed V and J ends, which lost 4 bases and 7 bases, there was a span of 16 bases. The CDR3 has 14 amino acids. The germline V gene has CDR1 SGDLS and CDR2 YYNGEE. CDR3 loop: CASSPQEAINTQYF. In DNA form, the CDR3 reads TGTGCCAGCAGCCCCCAAGAAGCAATTAATACGCAGTATTTT.

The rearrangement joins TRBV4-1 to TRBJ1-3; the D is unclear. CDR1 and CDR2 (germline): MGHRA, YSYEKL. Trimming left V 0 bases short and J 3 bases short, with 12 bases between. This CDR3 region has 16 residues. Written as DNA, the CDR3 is TGCGCCAGCAGCCAAGAGGAGGTGGCCGGTGGAAACACCATATATTTT. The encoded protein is CASSQEEVAGGNTIYF.

The CDR3 nucleotides read TGTGCCAGCAGCTCTCGACTCGGGGGGCTGGAGACCCAGTACTTC. Translated: CASSSRLGGLETQYF. The chain recombines TRBV5-6 with TRBJ2-5; D perhaps matches TRBD2 (7 bases). Germline V gene sequence: CDR1 SGHDT, CDR2 YYEEEE. CDR3 length: 15 residues. The V end lost 3 bases, the J end lost 5 bases, and 17 bases lay between the germline ends.

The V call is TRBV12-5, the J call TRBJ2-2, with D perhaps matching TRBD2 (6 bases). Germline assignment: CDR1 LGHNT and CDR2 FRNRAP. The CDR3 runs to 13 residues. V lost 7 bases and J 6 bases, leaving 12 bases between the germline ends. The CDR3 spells CASAGEGAGELFF. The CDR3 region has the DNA TGTGCTAGTGCGGGGGAAGGGGCCGGGGAGCTGTTTTTT.